What follows are 18 T cell receptor beta chains derived from one specimen sequenced in a study of control samples from healthy donors and cancer patients (dated by TCRdb to between 2020 and 2021). Libraries were prepared through the immunoSEQ multiplex PCR assay. The immuneACCESS repertoire file appears here via TCRdb, limited to in-frame rearrangements. These files lack a portion of the clones; in checked studies, under half of the deficit traces to unresolved V genes, and the cause of the others is not known. Counted in this sample were roughly 21,000 clones; approximately 81% of them appeared once. Roughly 25% of the sample goes to the ten largest clones. Material for sequencing was PBMCs. The receptors originated from a man between 60 and 75 years old with colorectal cancer.

The V and J genes are TRBV7-9 and TRBJ2-1; 7 nucleotides line up with TRBD1. CDR3 length: 14 residues. The V and J ends lost 0 bases and 7 bases, in that order; junction bases with no gene match: 3. CDR1 is SEHNR and CDR2 is FQNEAQ in the germline V gene (reference sequence). CDR3 residues: CASSLATGMNEQFF. As DNA, the CDR3 is TGTGCCAGCAGCTTAGCGACAGGGATGAATGAGCAGTTCTTC.

The J gene is TRBJ2-3, the V gene TRBV5-1; D gene uncertain. Germline V gene lookup returns CDR1 SGHRS and CDR2 YFSETQ. V gave up 4 bases and J gave up 0 bases, with 9 bases separating them. The CDR3 is 14 residues long. The CDR3 bases are TGCGCCAGCAGCCCCCACAGTAGCACAGATACGCAGTATTTT. This gives the protein CASSPHSSTDTQYF.

This clone was observed a few times. The gene calls are TRBV2 and TRBJ2-4, with TRBD1 identical over 7 bases. The CDR3 totals 15 residues. The ends lost 2 bases at V and 7 bases at J; junction bases unmatched: 8. Germline lookup yields CDR1 SNHLY and CDR2 FYNNEI. CDR3 protein: CASSELRQGGNIQYF. The DNA of the CDR3 is TGTGCCAGCAGTGAATTGAGACAGGGCGGGAACATTCAGTACTTC.

This chain links TRBV5-6 with TRBJ2-4; maybe TRBD1 (6 bases). Germline V lookup: CDR1 SGHDT, CDR2 YYEEEE. This CDR3 contains 13 residues. The V end lost 4 bases, the J end lost 4 bases, and 9 bases lay between the germline ends. The CDR3 DNA is TGTGCCAGCAGCCGGACAGAAAAAAACATTCAGTACTTC. It encodes CASSRTEKNIQYF.

This clone was picked up a small number of times. V and J are TRBV10-2 and TRBJ2-5, with 8 bases identical to TRBD2. V dropped 3 bases and J dropped 1; count of bases not matched to a gene: 1. Germline V gene data show CDR1 as WSHSY and CDR2 as SAAADI. This CDR3 region has 14 residues. Here the CDR3 reads CASSESGSQETQYF. As DNA, the CDR3 is TGCGCCAGCAGTGAAAGCGGGAGCCAAGAGACCCAGTACTTC.

The genes are TRBV6-2 or TRBV6-3 and TRBJ1-2, with 10 bases matching TRBD1. Losses at the gene ends were 0 bases for V and 4 bases for J; bases not matched to a gene: 2. In germline, CDR1 is MNHEY, CDR2 SVGEGT. The CDR3 runs 15 residues. The CDR3 here is CASSYSGQGGYGYTF. For the CDR3, the DNA is TGTGCCAGCAGTTACTCCGGACAGGGGGGCTATGGCTACACCTTC.

The chain carries TRBV11-2 and TRBJ2-5; D is undetermined. This CDR3 has 13 residues. CDR1 SGHAT and CDR2 FQNNGV come from the germline V gene. With 0 bases removed from V and 7 bases from J, the gap between germline ends came to 9 bases. As DNA, the CDR3 is TGTGCCAGCAGCTTAGAGAGTACGGCGACCCAGTACTTC. As protein: CASSLESTATQYF. The full variable domain, in which reference TRBV11-2 and TRBJ2-5 provide the parts outside the CDR3, is EAGVAQSPRYKIIEKRQSVAFWCNPISGHATLYWYQQILGQGPKLLIQFQNNGVVDDSQLPKDRFSAERLKGVDSTLKIQPAKLEDSAVYLCASSLESTATQYFGPGTRLLVL.

J is TRBJ1-6 and V is TRBV28; D ambiguous. CDR1 is MDHEN, CDR2 SYDVKM, per germline. The CDR3 consists of 15 residues. V lost 6 bases and J lost 0, with 9 bases in between. The CDR3 DNA follows: TGTGCCAGCAGACCCTGGAGCTCCTATAATTCACCCCTCCACTTT. Translating gives CASRPWSSYNSPLHF.

The chain employs TRBV7-9 and TRBJ2-2, with 8 nucleotides matching TRBD1. The CDR3 has 17 amino acids. V lost 0 bases to trimming and J lost 4 bases; unmatched junction nucleotides: 7. Germline V gives CDR1 SEHNR, CDR2 FQNEAQ (reference sequence). The DNA for the CDR3 is TGTGCCAGCAGCTTAGCCCCCGGACAGGGTCGCACCGGGGAGCTGTTTTTT. This sequence encodes CASSLAPGQGRTGELFF.

The chain employs TRBV10-3 and TRBJ2-3; tentatively, D is TRBD2 (7 bases). Germline values: CDR1 ENHRY, CDR2 SYGVKD. CDR3 size: 15 residues. V was trimmed by 4 bases and J by 2 bases, leaving 13 bases between them. CDR3 residues: CAISGGGRITDTQYF. CDR3 nucleotide sequence: TGTGCCATCAGTGGGGGGGGCAGGATCACAGATACGCAGTATTTT.

J is TRBJ2-7 and V is TRBV7-8; possibly TRBD1 for D (5 bases). Trimming removed 5 bases from V and 2 bases from J, with 13 bases in between. The CDR3 has 14 residues. Germline V CDR1 and CDR2: SGHVS, FQNEAQ. The CDR3 protein is CASSMSVGAYEQYV. The CDR3 DNA reads TGTGCCAGCAGCATGTCGGTAGGGGCCTACGAGCAGTACGTC.

This clone was counted between two and nine times. The chain is built from TRBV4-1 and TRBJ2-1; D may be TRBD2 (6 bases). This CDR3 comprises 16 residues. Deletions cut 3 bases from V and 1 base from J, with 13 bases between. The germline V gene has CDR1 MGHRA and CDR2 YSYEKL. The CDR3 sequence: CASSQMGLQSYNEQFF. The CDR3 nucleotides read TGCGCCAGCAGCCAGATGGGACTTCAATCCTACAATGAGCAGTTCTTC.

In its sample, this clone was seen once. This chain links TRBV2 with TRBJ2-7, with 8 nucleotides matching TRBD1. Germline CDR1 reads SNHLY; CDR2 reads FYNNEI. The CDR3 length is 14 residues. Germline trimming cut 7 bases from V and 2 bases from J; bases unmatched to any gene: 7. In DNA form, the CDR3 reads TGTGCCAGCACCCCGGACAGGGCGGCCTACGAGCAGTACTTC. It codes for CASTPDRAAYEQYF.

The chain couples TRBV7-2 to TRBJ2-3; maybe TRBD2 (6 bases). This CDR3 is built from 14 residues. With 5 bases removed from V and 5 bases from J, the gap between germline ends came to 14 bases. Germline V gene sequence: CDR1 SGHTA, CDR2 FQGNSA. CDR3 in amino acids: CASSRDWNGDTQYF. The CDR3 bases are TGTGCCAGCAGCCGGGACTGGAACGGAGATACGCAGTATTTT.

The chain joins TRBV4-2 to TRBJ1-1; no clear D. The length of the CDR3 is 13 residues. V was shortened by 1 base and J by 10 bases, with 13 bases between the two germline ends. Germline-derived CDR1 and CDR2 are LGHNA and YNFKEQ. Here the CDR3 reads CASSQGTDPRAFF. The CDR3 DNA reads as TGTGCCAGCAGCCAAGGGACGGACCCGAGAGCTTTCTTT.

The chain is built from TRBV5-6 and TRBJ2-7, with 14 positions matching TRBD2. This CDR3 contains 17 residues. CDR1 is SGHDT, CDR2 YYEEEE, per germline. The J segment lost 4 bases and the V segment lost 3 bases, leaving 9 bases of the junction unmatched. The CDR3 loop reads CASSSYGLAGGSYEQYV. The CDR3 nucleotides read TGTGCCAGCAGCTCGTACGGACTAGCGGGGGGATCGTACGAGCAGTACGTC.

The gene calls are TRBV9 and TRBJ2-2; D call uncertain. The CDR3 loop spans 15 amino acids. Germline assignment: CDR1 SGDLS and CDR2 YYNGEE. Trimming stripped 0 bases from V and 7 bases from J, with 13 bases between. CDR3 sequence: CASSVALELSGELFF. The CDR3 DNA reads as TGTGCCAGCAGCGTAGCTCTGGAGCTTAGCGGGGAGCTGTTTTTT.

The chain uses TRBV27 and TRBJ1-6; D not certain. Germline values: CDR1 MNHEY, CDR2 SMNVEV (reference sequence). The V end was cut by 1 base, the J end by 10 bases, with 5 bases between. The CDR3 runs 12 residues. CDR3 protein: CASSLLRSPLHF. CDR3 DNA sequence: TGTGCCAGCAGTTTATTGAGGTCACCCCTCCACTTT.